The T cell receptor (beta chain) under discussion was sequenced for a study of blood T cell repertoires in COVID-19. In Seattle, patients joined the study during active infection and were tracked longitudinally. Per germline, CDR1 SGHNT and CDR2 YYREEE (reference sequence). V was cut by 0 bases and J by 1 base, with 16 bases left in between. This CDR3 region has 17 residues. This clone was seen only once. How the authors handled the data: Cell counts per sample came from amplifying reference gene primers. Only in-frame clones appear in the TCRdb table, and some are missing; sequencing was by immunoSEQ multiplex PCR. V, J and clone size derive from that table, while D and trimming were established from the DNA sequence. This table holds some 220,000 clones, 82% found once.

The TCR was taken from a woman between 65 and 79 years old with COVID-19, enrolled during active disease. The chain combines TRBV5-4 with TRBJ1-1; perhaps TRBD1 as D (6 bases). The material sequenced was peripheral blood. The CDR3 here is CASSLADRPMKNTEAFF. The DNA for the CDR3 is TGTGCCAGCAGCTTGGCGGACAGACCCATGAAGAACACTGAAGCTTTCTTT.